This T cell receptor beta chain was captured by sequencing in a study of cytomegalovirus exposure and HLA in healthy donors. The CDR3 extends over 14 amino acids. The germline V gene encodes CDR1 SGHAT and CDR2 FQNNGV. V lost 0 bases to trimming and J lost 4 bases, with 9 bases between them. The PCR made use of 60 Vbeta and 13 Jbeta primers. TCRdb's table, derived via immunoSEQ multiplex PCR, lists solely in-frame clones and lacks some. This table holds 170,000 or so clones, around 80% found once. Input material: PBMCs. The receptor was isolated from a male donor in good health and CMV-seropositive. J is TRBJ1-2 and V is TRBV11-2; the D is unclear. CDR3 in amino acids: CASSLDVRGYGYTF. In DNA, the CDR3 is TGTGCCAGCAGCTTAGATGTTCGGGGCTATGGCTACACCTTC.